The clone carrying this TCR beta chain turned up a few times. No antigen is known for it. The source of the sample is a study of naive and memory T cell subsets. Findings and limits, study-wide: RNA-based TCR counts may shift with T cell activation and differentiation.

Both TRBC1 and TRBC2 were covered by a beta constant-region primer of two equimolar oligonucleotides. The ligated cDNA underwent four PCR rounds using SP2 and nested alpha and beta constant-region primers. TCRdb reanalysed the UMI-ligation and nested PCR reads using MiXCR and keeps one entry per CDR3 protein. The table lists about 90,000 distinct CDR3 sequences, 7% to 7.5% of them singletons. The CDR3 covers 15 residues. The germline V and J ends were trimmed by 5 bases and 3 bases, with 16 bases remaining between them. This receptor was identified in a human donor in good health. The chain employs TRBV12-3 or TRBV12-4 and TRBJ1-2; a possible D gene is TRBD1 (5 bases). The sample taken for sequencing was central memory CD4+ T cells from blood. CDR3 in amino acids: CASSAHLGGDYGYTF. CDR3 DNA: TGTGCCAGCAGTGCTCATCTTGGGGGGGACTATGGCTACACCTTC.